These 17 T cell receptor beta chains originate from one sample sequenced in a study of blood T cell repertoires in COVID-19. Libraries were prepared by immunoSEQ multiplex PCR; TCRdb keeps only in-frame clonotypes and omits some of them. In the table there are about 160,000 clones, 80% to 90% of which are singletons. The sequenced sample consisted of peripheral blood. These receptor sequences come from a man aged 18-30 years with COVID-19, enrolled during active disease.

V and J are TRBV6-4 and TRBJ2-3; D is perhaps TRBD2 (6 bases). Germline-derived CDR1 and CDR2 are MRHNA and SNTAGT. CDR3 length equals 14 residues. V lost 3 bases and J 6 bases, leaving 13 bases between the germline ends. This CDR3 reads CASSEGGPGDTQYF. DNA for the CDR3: TGTGCCAGCAGTGAGGGGGGTCCAGGGGATACGCAGTATTTT.

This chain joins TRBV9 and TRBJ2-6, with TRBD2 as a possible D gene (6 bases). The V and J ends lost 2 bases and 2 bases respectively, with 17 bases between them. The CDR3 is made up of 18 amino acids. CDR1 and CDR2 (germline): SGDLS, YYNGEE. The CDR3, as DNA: TGTGCCAGCAGCGTCCGTATCTTGGGGGGAACTGGGGCCAACGTCCTGACTTTC. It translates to CASSVRILGGTGANVLTF.

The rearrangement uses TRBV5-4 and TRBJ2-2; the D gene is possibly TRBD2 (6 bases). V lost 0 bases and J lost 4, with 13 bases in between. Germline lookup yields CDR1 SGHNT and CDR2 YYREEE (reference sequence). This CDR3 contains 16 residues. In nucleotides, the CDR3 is TGTGCCAGCAGCTTGGGGCAGGGAGGCGGCACCGGGGAGCTGTTTTTT. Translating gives CASSLGQGGGTGELFF.

In nucleotides, the CDR3 is TGCGCCAGCAGCTACCCGGGACTAGCGGATACCTTCTCCTACAATGAGCAGTTCTTC. Translation: CASSYPGLADTFSYNEQFF. This sequence joins TRBV5-1 and TRBJ2-1; 11 nucleotides align to TRBD2. Germline values: CDR1 SGHRS, CDR2 YFSETQ. CDR3 length: 19 amino acids. The V and J ends lost 3 bases and 0 bases, in that order; junction bases with no gene match: 11. The full variable domain, in which reference TRBV5-1 and TRBJ2-1 provide the parts outside the CDR3, is KAGVTQTPRYLIKTRGQQVTLSCSPISGHRSVSWYQQTPGQGLQFLFEYFSETQRNKGNFPGRFSGRQFSNSRSEMNVSTLELGDSALYLCASSYPGLADTFSYNEQFFGPGTRLTVL.

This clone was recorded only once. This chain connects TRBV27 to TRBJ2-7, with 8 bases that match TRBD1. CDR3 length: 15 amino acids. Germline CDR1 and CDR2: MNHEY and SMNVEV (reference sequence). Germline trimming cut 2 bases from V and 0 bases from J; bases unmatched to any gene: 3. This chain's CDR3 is CASSLGTGLSYEQYF. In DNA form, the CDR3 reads TGTGCCAGCAGTTTAGGGACAGGCCTCTCCTACGAGCAGTACTTC.

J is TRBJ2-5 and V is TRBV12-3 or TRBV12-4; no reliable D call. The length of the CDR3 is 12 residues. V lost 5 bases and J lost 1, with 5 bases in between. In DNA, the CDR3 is TGTGCCAGCAGTGCCGGCCAAGAGACCCAGTACTTC. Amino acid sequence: CASSAGQETQYF.

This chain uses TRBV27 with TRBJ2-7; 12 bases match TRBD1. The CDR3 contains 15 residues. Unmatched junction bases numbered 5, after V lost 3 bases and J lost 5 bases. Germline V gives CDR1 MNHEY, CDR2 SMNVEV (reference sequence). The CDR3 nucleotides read TGTGCCAGCAGTTTCCCGGGACAGGGGGCAAACGAGCAGTACTTC. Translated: CASSFPGQGANEQYF.

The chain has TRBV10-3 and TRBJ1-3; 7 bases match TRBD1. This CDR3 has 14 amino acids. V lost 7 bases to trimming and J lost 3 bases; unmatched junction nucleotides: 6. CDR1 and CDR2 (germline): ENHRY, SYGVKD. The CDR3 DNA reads TGTGCCATCACTCCGGACAGGTTTGGAAACACCATATATTTT. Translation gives CAITPDRFGNTIYF.

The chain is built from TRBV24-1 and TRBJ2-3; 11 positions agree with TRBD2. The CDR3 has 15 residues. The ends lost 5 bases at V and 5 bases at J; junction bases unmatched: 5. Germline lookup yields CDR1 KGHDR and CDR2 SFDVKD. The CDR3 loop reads CATSGRLAGGDTQYF. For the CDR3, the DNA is TGTGCCACCAGTGGGCGCCTAGCGGGAGGAGATACGCAGTATTTT.

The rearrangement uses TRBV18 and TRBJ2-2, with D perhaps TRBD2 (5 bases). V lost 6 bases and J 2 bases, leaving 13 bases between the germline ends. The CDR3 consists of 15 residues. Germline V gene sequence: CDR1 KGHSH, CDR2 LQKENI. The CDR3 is CASSTTGSNTGELFF. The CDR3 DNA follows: TGTGCCAGCTCCACGACGGGGTCAAACACCGGGGAGCTGTTTTTT.

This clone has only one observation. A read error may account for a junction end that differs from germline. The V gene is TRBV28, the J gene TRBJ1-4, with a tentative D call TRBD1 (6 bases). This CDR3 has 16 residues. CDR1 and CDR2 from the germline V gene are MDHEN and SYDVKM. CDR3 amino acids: CASSYSPTGIGEKLLF. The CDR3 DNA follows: TGTGCCAGCAGCTATTCCCCTACAGGGATCGGTGAAAAACTGCTTTTT.

CDR3 nucleotide sequence: TGTGCCAGCAGTGAACTTCGGGGTAACTATGGCTACACCTTC. It codes for CASSELRGNYGYTF. This rearrangement joins TRBV2 to TRBJ1-2, with unresolved D. V was clipped by 2 bases and J by 1 base, with 8 bases between them. Germline V gene sequence: CDR1 SNHLY, CDR2 FYNNEI. This CDR3 has 14 amino acids.

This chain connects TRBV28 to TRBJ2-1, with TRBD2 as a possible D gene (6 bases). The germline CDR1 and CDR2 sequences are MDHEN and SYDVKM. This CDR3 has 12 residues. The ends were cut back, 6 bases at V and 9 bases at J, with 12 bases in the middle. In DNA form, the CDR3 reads TGTGCCAGCAGATCTCGGAGGGGTGAGCAGTTCTTC. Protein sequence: CASRSRRGEQFF.

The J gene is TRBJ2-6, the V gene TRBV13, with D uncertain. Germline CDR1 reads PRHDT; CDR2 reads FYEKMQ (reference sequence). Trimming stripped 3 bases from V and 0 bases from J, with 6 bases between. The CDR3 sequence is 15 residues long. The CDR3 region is CASSFEASGANVLTF. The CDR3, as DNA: TGTGCCAGCAGCTTTGAGGCCTCTGGGGCCAACGTCCTGACTTTC.

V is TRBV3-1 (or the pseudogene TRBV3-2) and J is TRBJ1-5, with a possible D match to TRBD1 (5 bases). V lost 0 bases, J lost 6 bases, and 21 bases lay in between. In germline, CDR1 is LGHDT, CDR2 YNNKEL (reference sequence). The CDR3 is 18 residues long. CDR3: CASSQEFGEGPGGQPQHF. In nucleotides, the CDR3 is TGTGCCAGCAGCCAAGAATTTGGTGAGGGGCCCGGGGGTCAGCCCCAGCATTTT.

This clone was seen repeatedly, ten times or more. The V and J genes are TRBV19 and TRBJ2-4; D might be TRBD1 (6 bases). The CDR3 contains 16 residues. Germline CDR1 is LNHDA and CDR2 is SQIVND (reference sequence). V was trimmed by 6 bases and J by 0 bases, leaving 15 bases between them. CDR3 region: CASSSGHTLAKNIQYF. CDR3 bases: TGTGCCAGTAGCTCGGGACACACGCTAGCCAAAAACATTCAGTACTTC.

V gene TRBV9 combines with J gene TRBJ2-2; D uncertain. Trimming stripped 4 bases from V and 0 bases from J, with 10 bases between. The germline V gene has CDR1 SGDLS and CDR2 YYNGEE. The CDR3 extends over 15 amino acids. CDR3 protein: CASSPRDANTGELFF. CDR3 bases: TGTGCCAGCAGCCCCCGCGATGCGAACACCGGGGAGCTGTTTTTT.